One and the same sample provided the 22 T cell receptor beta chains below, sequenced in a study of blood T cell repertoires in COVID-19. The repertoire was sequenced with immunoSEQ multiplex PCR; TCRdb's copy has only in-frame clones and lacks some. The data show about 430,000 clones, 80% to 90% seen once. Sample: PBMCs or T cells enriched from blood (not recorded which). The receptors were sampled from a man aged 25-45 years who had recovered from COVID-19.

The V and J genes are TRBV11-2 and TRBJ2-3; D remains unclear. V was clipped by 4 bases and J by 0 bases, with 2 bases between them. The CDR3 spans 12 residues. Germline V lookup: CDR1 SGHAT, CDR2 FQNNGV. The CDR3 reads CASSSSTDTQYF. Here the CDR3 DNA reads TGTGCCAGCAGCTCTAGCACAGATACGCAGTATTTT.

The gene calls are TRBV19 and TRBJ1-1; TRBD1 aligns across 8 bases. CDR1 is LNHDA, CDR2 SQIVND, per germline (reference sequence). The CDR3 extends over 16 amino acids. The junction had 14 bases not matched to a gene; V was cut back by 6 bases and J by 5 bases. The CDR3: CASRVTGGRGRTEAFF. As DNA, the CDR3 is TGTGCCAGTAGGGTTACAGGGGGTAGGGGAAGAACTGAAGCTTTCTTT.

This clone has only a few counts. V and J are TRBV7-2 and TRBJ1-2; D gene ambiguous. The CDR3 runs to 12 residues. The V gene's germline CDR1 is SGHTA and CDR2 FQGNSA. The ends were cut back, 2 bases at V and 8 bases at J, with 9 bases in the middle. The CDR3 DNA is TGTGCCAGCAGCTTACAGGCGAGAGGCTACACCTTC. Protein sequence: CASSLQARGYTF.

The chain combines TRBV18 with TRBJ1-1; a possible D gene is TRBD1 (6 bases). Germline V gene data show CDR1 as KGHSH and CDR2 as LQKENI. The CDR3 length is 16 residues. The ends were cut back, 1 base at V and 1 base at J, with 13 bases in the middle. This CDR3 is CASSPRGPNANTEAFF. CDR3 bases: TGTGCCAGCTCACCACGGGGGCCCAATGCGAACACTGAAGCTTTCTTT. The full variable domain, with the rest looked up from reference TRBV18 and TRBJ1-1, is NAGVMQNPRHLVRRRGQEARLRCSPMKGHSHVYWYRQLPEEGLKFMVYLQKENIIDESGMPKERFSAEFPKEGPSILRIQQVVRGDSAAYFCASSPRGPNANTEAFFGQGTRLTVV.

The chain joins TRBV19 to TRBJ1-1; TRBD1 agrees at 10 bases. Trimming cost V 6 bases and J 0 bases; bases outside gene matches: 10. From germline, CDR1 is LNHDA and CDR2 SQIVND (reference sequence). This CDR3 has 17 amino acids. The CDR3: CASSWRDRGKLNTEAFF. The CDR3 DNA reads TGTGCCAGTAGCTGGAGGGACAGGGGTAAGTTGAACACTGAAGCTTTCTTT. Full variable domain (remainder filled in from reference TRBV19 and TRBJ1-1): DGGITQSPKYLFRKEGQNVTLSCEQNLNHDAMYWYRQDPGQGLRLIYYSQIVNDFQKGDIAEGYSVSREKKESFPLTVTSAQKNPTAFYLCASSWRDRGKLNTEAFFGQGTRLTVV.

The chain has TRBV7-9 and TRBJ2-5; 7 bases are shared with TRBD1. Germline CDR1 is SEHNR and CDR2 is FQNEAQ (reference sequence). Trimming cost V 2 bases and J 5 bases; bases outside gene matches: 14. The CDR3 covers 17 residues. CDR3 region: CASSLLAGTALGETQYF. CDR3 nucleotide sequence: TGTGCCAGCAGCTTATTGGCCGGGACAGCCCTGGGGGAGACCCAGTACTTC. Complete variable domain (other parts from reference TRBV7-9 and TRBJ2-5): DTGVSQNPRHKITKRGQNVTFRCDPISEHNRLYWYRQTLGQGPEFLTYFQNEAQLEKSRLLSDRFSAERPKGSFSTLEIQRTEQGDSAMYLCASSLLAGTALGETQYFGPGTRLLVL.

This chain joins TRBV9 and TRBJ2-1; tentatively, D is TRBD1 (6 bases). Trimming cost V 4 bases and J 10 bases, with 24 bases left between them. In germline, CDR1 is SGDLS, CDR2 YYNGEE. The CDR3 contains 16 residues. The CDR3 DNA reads TGTGCCAGCAGCTTGATAGCTAACCTCCTACAGGGCGAGCAGTTCTTC. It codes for CASSLIANLLQGEQFF.

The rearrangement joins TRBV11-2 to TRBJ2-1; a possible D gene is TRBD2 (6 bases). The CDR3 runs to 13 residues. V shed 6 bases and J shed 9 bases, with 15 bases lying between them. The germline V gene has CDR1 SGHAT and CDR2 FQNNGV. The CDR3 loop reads CASSHPVGGEQFF. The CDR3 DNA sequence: TGTGCCAGCAGTCACCCGGTGGGGGGTGAGCAGTTCTTC.

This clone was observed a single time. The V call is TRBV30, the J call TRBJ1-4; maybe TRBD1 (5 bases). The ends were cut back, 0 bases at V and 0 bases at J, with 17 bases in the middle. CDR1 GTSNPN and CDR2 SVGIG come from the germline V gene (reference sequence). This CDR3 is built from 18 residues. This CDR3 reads CAWSVPGVRRATNEKLFF. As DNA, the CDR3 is TGTGCCTGGAGTGTACCGGGGGTCAGACGCGCAACTAATGAAAAACTGTTTTTT. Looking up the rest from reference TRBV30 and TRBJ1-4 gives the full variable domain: SQTIHQWPATLVQPVGSPLSLECTVEGTSNPNLYWYRQAAGRGLQLLFYSVGIGQISSEVPQNLSASRPQDRQFILSSKKLLLSDSGFYLCAWSVPGVRRATNEKLFFGSGTQLSVL.

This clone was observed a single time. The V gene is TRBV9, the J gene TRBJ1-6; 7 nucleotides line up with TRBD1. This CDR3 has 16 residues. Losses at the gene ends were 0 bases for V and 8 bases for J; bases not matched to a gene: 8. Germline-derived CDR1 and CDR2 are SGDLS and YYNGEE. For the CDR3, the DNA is TGTGCCAGCAGCGTAGGAGTACAGGGGAATTATTCACCCCTCCACTTT. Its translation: CASSVGVQGNYSPLHF.

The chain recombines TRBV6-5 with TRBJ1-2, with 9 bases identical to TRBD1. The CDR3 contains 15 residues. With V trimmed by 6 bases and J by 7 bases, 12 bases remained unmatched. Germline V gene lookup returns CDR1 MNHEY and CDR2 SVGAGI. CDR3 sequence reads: CASRQISTGGFGYTF. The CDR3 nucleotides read TGTGCCAGCAGACAAATCTCGACAGGGGGATTTGGCTACACCTTC.

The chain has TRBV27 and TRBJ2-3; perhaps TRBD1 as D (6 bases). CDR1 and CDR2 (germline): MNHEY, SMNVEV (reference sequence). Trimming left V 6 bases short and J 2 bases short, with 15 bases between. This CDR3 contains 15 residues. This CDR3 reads CASSPDRTYTDTQYF. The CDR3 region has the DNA TGTGCCAGCAGCCCTGACAGGACTTACACAGATACGCAGTATTTT.

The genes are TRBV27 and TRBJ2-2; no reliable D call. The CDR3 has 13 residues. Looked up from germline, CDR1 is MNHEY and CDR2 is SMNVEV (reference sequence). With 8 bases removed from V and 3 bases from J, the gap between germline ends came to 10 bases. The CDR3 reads CASRPRDTGELFF. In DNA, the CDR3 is TGTGCCAGCCGCCCGCGCGACACCGGGGAGCTGTTTTTT.

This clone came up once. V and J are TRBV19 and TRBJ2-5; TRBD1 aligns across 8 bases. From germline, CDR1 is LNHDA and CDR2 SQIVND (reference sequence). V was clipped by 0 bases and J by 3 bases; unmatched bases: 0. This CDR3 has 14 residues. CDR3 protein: CASSIEQGEETQYF. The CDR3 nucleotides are TGTGCCAGTAGTATAGAACAGGGGGAAGAGACCCAGTACTTC.

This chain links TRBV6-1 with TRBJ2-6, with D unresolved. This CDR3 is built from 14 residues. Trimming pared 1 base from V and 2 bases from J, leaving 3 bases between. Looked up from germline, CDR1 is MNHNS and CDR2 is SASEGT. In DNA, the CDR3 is TGTGCCAGCAGTGAAGTTACTGGGGCCAACGTCCTGACTTTC. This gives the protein CASSEVTGANVLTF.

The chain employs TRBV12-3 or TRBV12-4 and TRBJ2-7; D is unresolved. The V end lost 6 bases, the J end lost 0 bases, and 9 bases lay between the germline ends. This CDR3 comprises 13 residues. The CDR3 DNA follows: TGTGCCAGCAGCCCACTCTCCTCCTACGAGCAGTACTTC. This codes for CASSPLSSYEQYF.

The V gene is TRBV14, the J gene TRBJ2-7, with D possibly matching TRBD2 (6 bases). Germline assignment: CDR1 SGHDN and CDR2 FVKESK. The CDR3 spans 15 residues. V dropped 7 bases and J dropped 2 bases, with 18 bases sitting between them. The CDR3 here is CASIVPGLYPYEQYF. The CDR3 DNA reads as TGTGCCAGCATCGTGCCGGGACTTTATCCCTACGAGCAGTACTTC.

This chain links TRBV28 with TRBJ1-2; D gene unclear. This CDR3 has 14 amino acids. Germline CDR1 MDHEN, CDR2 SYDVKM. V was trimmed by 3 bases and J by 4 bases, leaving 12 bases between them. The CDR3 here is CASSFQAGVYGYTF. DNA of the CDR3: TGTGCCAGCAGTTTTCAGGCGGGCGTCTATGGCTACACCTTC.

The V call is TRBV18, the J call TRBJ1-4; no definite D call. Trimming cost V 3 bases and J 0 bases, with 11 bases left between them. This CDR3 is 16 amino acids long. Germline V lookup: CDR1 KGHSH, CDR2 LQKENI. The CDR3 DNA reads TGTGCCAGCTCACCCGGGGAAAGGGCAACTAATGAAAAACTGTTTTTT. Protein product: CASSPGERATNEKLFF.

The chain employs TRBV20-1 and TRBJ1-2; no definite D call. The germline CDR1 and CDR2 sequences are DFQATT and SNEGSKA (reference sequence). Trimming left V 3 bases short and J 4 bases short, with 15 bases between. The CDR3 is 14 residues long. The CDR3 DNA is TGCAGTGCTAGTATCGGCCTTCCTAGCTATGGCTACACCTTC. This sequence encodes CSASIGLPSYGYTF.

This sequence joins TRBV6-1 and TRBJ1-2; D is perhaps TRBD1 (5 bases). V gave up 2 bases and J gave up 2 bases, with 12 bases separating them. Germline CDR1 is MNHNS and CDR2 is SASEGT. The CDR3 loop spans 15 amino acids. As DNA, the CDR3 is TGTGCCAGCAGTGAACTGGGGCAGGGAAACTATGGCTACACCTTC. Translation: CASSELGQGNYGYTF.

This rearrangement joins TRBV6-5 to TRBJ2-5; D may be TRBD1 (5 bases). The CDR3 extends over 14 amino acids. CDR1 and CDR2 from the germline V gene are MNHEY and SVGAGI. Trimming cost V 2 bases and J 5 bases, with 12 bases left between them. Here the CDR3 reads CASSYTPKGETQYF. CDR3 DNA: TGTGCCAGCAGTTACACCCCAAAGGGGGAGACCCAGTACTTC.